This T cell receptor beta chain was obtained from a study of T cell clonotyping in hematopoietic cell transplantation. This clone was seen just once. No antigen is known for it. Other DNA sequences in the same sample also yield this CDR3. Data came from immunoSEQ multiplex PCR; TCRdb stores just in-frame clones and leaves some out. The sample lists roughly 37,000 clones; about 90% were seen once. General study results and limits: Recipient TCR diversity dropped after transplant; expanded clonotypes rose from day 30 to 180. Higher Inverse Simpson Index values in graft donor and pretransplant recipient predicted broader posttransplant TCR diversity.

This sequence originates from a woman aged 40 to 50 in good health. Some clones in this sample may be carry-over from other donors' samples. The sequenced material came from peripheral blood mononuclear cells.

This CDR3 is CSASRGYEQYF. The CDR3 nucleotides read TGCAGTGCTAGTCGGGGCTACGAGCAGTACTTC. The genes are TRBV20-1 and TRBJ2-7; D might be TRBD2 (5 bases). The ends were cut back, 3 bases at V and 3 bases at J, with 6 bases in the middle. The CDR3 length is 11 residues. CDR1 is DFQATT and CDR2 is SNEGSKA in the germline V gene (reference sequence).